These 27 T cell receptor beta chains were sequenced from one sample in a study of CXCR3-negative and CXCR3-positive naive CD8 T cells. It was by 5' RACE with UMI labels that the TRB cDNA libraries were prepared. TCRdb re-called the 5' RACE reads; one entry per CDR3 protein, DNA not given. The table for this sample gives about 130,000 distinct CDR3 sequences. Sequenced material: naive CXCR3- CD8+ T cells from blood. Subset reported: CD45RO-CCR7+CD27+CD95- naive CD8+ T cells lacking CXCR3 (TNR3-). These receptors were collected from a human donor in good health. Some clones in this sample may be carry-over from other donors' samples.

This CDR3 is CASTYGQGGEYGYTF. The chain joins TRBV25-1 to TRBJ1-2; TCRdb calls TRBD1, which cannot be checked without DNA. Germline V CDR1 and CDR2: MGHDK, SYGVNS. The CDR3 length is 15 residues.

This CDR3 reads CATRDGRNEQFF. The V call is TRBV24-1, the J call TRBJ2-1; the D call from TCRdb, TRBD2, cannot be confirmed without DNA. Per the germline V gene, CDR1 is KGHDR and CDR2 is SFDVKD. This CDR3 is built from 12 residues.

The chain links TRBV7-3 to TRBJ2-1; the D call of TRBD1 rests on TCRdb alone, since no DNA is present to check it. The CDR3 contains 15 residues. The germline CDR1 and CDR2 sequences are SGHTA and FQGTGA. The CDR3 sequence: CASSPGGSTYNEQFF. Looking up the rest from reference TRBV7-3 and TRBJ2-1 gives the full variable domain: GAGVSQTPSNKVTEKGKYVELRCDPISGHTALYWYRQSLGQGPEFLIYFQGTGAADDSGLPNDRFFAVRPEGSVSTLKIQRTERGDSAVYLCASSPGGSTYNEQFFGPGTRLTVL.

The rearrangement links TRBV12-3 or TRBV12-4 to TRBJ2-7; TCRdb outputs TRBD2, but without DNA this stays unchecked. CDR3 length: 16 residues. The CDR3 spells CASSLGGTSGSYEQYF.

The gene calls are TRBV19 and TRBJ2-7; no DNA is available, so the TRBD1 call from TCRdb remains unchecked. Germline V CDR1 and CDR2: LNHDA, SQIVND (reference sequence). The CDR3 length is 13 residues. This CDR3 is CATATGATYEQYF.

The chain recombines TRBV7-4 with TRBJ1-5; TCRdb outputs TRBD1, but without DNA this stays unchecked. The CDR3 length is 18 residues. CDR1 SGHVT and CDR2 SQSDAQ come from the germline V gene. The CDR3: CASSFLGGRDRRHQPQHF.

The rearrangement joins TRBV7-2 to TRBJ2-3. The germline V gene has CDR1 SGHTA and CDR2 FQGNSA. CDR3 size: 18 residues. This CDR3 reads CASSLAFGRSDITDTQYF.

The chain combines TRBV28 with TRBJ2-3; TCRdb selects TRBD2, and the lack of DNA leaves this call unchecked. Germline-derived CDR1 and CDR2 are MDHEN and SYDVKM. This CDR3 contains 16 residues. The CDR3 protein is CASSRGLAGGRDTQYF.

J is TRBJ2-7 and V is TRBV13; no DNA is available, so the TRBD1 call from TCRdb remains unchecked. The CDR3 runs to 13 residues. Germline lookup yields CDR1 PRHDT and CDR2 FYEKMQ (reference sequence). Here the CDR3 reads CASSSGTTYEQYF.

V usage is TRBV28 and J usage is TRBJ2-7; the D call of TRBD2 rests on TCRdb alone, since no DNA is present to check it. The CDR3 runs 14 residues. The germline CDR1 and CDR2 sequences are MDHEN and SYDVKM. The CDR3 here is CASSFSAGTYEQYF.

The CDR3 loop is CSVYGTSGRGYNEQFF. The chain is built from TRBV29-1 and TRBJ2-1; TCRdb reports TRBD2, a call that lacks DNA to check it against. This CDR3 is built from 16 residues. Germline CDR1 SQVTM, CDR2 ANQGSEA.

V gene TRBV6-2 or TRBV6-3 combines with J gene TRBJ1-2. Germline CDR1 MNHEY, CDR2 SVGEGT. CDR3 size: 14 residues. CDR3 region: CASSYFSSERGYTF.

The chain uses TRBV6-5 and TRBJ1-2; with no DNA, the TCRdb D assignment of TRBD1 cannot be verified. This CDR3 region has 15 residues. Germline V gene data show CDR1 as MNHEY and CDR2 as SVGAGI. CDR3 sequence: CASSYSRGGDDGYTF.

The V and J genes are TRBV4-2 and TRBJ2-1; TCRdb lists TRBD1, though no DNA is available to test this call. CDR3 length: 17 residues. Looked up from germline, CDR1 is LGHNA and CDR2 is YNFKEQ. This CDR3 reads CASSQDPTGRTYNEQFF.

V gene TRBV5-4 combines with J gene TRBJ1-1; TCRdb proposes TRBD1, but this gene call is untestable without DNA. The germline gives CDR1 SGHNT, CDR2 YYREEE (reference sequence). This CDR3 has 13 amino acids. CDR3 in amino acids: CARRPQGDTEAFF.

This sequence joins TRBV3-1 and TRBJ1-5. This CDR3 has 16 residues. The germline gives CDR1 LGHDT, CDR2 YNNKEL (reference sequence). CDR3 amino acids: CASSQGGGYSNQPQHF.

The chain combines TRBV7-9 with TRBJ1-2; TCRdb indicates TRBD1, and absent DNA this call remains unverified. The germline V gene encodes CDR1 SEHNR and CDR2 FQNEAQ (reference sequence). The CDR3 contains 15 residues. This CDR3 reads CASRSRDRANYGYTF.

The chain joins TRBV28 to TRBJ2-1; no DNA is available, so the TRBD1 call from TCRdb remains unchecked. The CDR3 runs to 18 residues. Germline V CDR1 and CDR2: MDHEN, SYDVKM. The CDR3 loop is CASSLVSAGTGGDNEQFF.

J is TRBJ2-1 and V is TRBV12-3 or TRBV12-4; TCRdb selects TRBD2, and the lack of DNA leaves this call unchecked. The CDR3 is 14 residues long. CDR3 loop: CASKPSGGAFEQFF.

This rearrangement joins TRBV11-2 to TRBJ1-2; there is no DNA to check the TCRdb D call of TRBD1. CDR1 SGHAT and CDR2 FQNNGV come from the germline V gene. This CDR3 region has 18 residues. The CDR3 sequence: CASSLDVAGTGSDYGYTF.

The rearrangement links TRBV7-2 to TRBJ2-5; TCRdb's D call, TRBD1, is unchecked because there is no DNA. Germline values: CDR1 SGHTA, CDR2 FQGNSA. This CDR3 is built from 15 residues. Here the CDR3 reads CASSLAGQGPGTQYF.

The chain links TRBV5-6 to TRBJ2-7; TCRdb's D call, TRBD1, is unchecked because there is no DNA. Germline assignment: CDR1 SGHDT and CDR2 YYEEEE. The CDR3 runs 13 residues. The CDR3 loop reads CASSFPTAYEQYF.

J is TRBJ2-1 and V is TRBV5-6; without DNA, the TCRdb call of TRBD1 cannot be checked. CDR1 and CDR2 from the germline V gene are SGHDT and YYEEEE. CDR3 length: 14 residues. The CDR3 sequence: CASSTRTEYNEQFF.

This chain links TRBV5-1 with TRBJ2-1; the TCRdb call, TRBD2, lacks DNA for checking. This CDR3 has 17 amino acids. The germline V gene has CDR1 SGHRS and CDR2 YFSETQ. The CDR3 loop is CASSWGARAGGPYEQFF.

The chain carries TRBV7-9 and TRBJ2-1; TCRdb's D call of TRBD2 is untestable without DNA. In germline, CDR1 is SEHNR, CDR2 FQNEAQ (reference sequence). The length of the CDR3 is 16 residues. Here the CDR3 reads CASSFVSGGARNEQFF.

V and J are TRBV20-1 and TRBJ2-7; checking the TCRdb D call of TRBD2 is not possible without DNA. CDR1 and CDR2 (germline): DFQATT, SNEGSKA (reference sequence). The CDR3 consists of 15 residues. The CDR3 sequence is CSARVRREAFYEQYF.

V and J are TRBV11-2 and TRBJ1-1; TCRdb picks TRBD1, but there is no DNA to check that call. The CDR3 length is 16 residues. The germline V gene encodes CDR1 SGHAT and CDR2 FQNNGV. The CDR3 protein is CASNYQGQTRDTEAFF.